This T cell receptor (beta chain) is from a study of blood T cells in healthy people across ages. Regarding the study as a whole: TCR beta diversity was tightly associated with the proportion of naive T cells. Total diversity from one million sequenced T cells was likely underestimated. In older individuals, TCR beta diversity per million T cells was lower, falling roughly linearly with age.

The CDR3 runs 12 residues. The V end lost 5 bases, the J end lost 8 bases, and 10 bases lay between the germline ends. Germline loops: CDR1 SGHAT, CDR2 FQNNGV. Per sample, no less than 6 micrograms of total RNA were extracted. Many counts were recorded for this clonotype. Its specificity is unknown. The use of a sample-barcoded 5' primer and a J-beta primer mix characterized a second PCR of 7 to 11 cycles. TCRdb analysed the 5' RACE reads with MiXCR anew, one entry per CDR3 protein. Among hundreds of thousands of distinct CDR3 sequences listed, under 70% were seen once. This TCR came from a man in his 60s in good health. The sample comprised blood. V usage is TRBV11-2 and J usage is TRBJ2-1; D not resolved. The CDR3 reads CASSRWLDEQFF. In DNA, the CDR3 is TGTGCCAGCAGCCGATGGCTGGATGAGCAGTTCTTC.